This TCR beta chain is from a study of blood T cell repertoires in COVID-19. About the study: Acute-phase and convalescent COVID-19 samples originated in the United States, Italy and Spain. The cDNA or gDNA used as material had been derived from T cells, B-cell-depleted T cells, or PBMCs.

Original processing methods: Amplification from reference gene primers served as the basis for estimated nucleated cell counts. TCRdb's table, derived via immunoSEQ multiplex PCR, lists solely in-frame clones and lacks some. The V and J calls and clone size are taken from that table; D and trimming were inferred from the DNA. The sample lists about 86,000 clones; around 80% were seen once. This clonotype originated in a woman over 75 with active or convalescent COVID-19. The sequencing input was peripheral blood.

Here the CDR3 DNA reads TGTGCCAGCAGCTCTGGACAGCCTATTTATAGCAATCAGCCCCAGCATTTT. This gives the protein CASSSGQPIYSNQPQHF. This chain connects TRBV28 to TRBJ1-5; possible D gene TRBD1, 6 bases. The CDR3 runs 17 residues. V was clipped by 6 bases and J by 0 bases, with 18 bases between them. Germline V gene lookup returns CDR1 MDHEN and CDR2 SYDVKM.